The rows below give T cell receptor beta chains drawn from one sample of a study of cytomegalovirus exposure and HLA in healthy donors. This table comes from immunoSEQ multiplex PCR, and its TCRdb copy is limited to in-frame clones, with some not included. The sample includes 210,000 or so clones, 85% to 90% seen only once; the top ten take roughly 1.3%. The sample was PBMCs. The source is a human donor in good health. Each CDR3 is given with its conserved first and last residue. D genes are given only for firm matches. Clone size is not always given. Where it is, it says once, few, many or a class for expanded clones.

V gene	J gene	D gene	clone size	CDR3 protein	CDR3 DNA
TRBV7-8	TRBJ2-1	TRBD2	.	CASSFSSGSFNEQFF	TGTGCCAGCAGCTTTTCTAGCGGGAGCTTCAATGAGCAGTTCTTC
TRBV27	TRBJ2-7	.	.	CASSFGRDYEQYF	TGTGCCAGCAGTTTCGGCAGGGACTACGAGCAGTACTTC
TRBV4-2	TRBJ2-5	.	.	CASSQGENRETQYF	TGTGCCAGCAGCCAAGGGGAGAACAGAGAGACCCAGTACTTC
TRBV25-1	TRBJ2-3	TRBD2	.	CASSDLFSGSFDTQYF	TGTGCCAGCAGTGACCTTTTTAGCGGGAGTTTCGATACGCAGTATTTT
TRBV5-4	TRBJ2-5	TRBD2	once	CASSLYLAGEETQYF	TGTGCCAGCAGCTTGTATCTAGCGGGAGAGGAGACCCAGTACTTC
TRBV6-5	TRBJ2-5	.	.	CASSYSKAETQYF	TGTGCCAGCAGTTACTCTAAAGCGGAGACCCAGTACTTC
TRBV7-9	TRBJ2-7	TRBD1	.	CASSLVAVTGAYEQYF	TGTGCCAGCAGCTTAGTGGCGGTGACAGGGGCTTACGAGCAGTACTTC
TRBV7-6	TRBJ2-5	TRBD1	.	CASSFSDRETQYF	TGTGCCAGCAGCTTCTCGGACAGGGAGACCCAGTACTTC
TRBV19	TRBJ1-1	.	.	CASSMRGLEAFF	TGTGCCAGTAGTATGAGGGGACTTGAAGCTTTCTTT
TRBV7-9	TRBJ2-1	.	.	CSSSLLEDEQFF	TGTTCCAGCAGCTTACTAGAGGATGAGCAGTTCTTC
TRBV7-9	TRBJ1-2	.	.	CASSPRGLYGYTF	TGTGCCAGCAGCCCCAGGGGTCTCTATGGCTACACCTTC
TRBV27	TRBJ2-7	.	.	CASSLNLAQVSYEQYF	TGTGCCAGCAGTTTAAACCTCGCACAGGTATCCTACGAGCAGTACTTC
TRBV20-1	TRBJ2-7	TRBD2	once	CSADGLAGHRF	TGCAGTGCTGACGGACTAGCGGGGCACAGGTTC
TRBV4-1	TRBJ2-7	.	.	CASSQEGGRRYEQYF	TGCGCCAGCAGCCAAGAGGGGGGGCGTAGATACGAGCAGTACTTC
TRBV9	TRBJ1-5	.	once	CASSGLGGQPQHF	TGTGCCAGCAGCGGTTTAGGGGGTCAGCCCCAGCATTTT
TRBV6-6	TRBJ2-5	.	.	CASSYSSRGETQYF	TGTGCCAGCAGTTATAGTTCCAGGGGAGAGACCCAGTACTTC
TRBV5-1	TRBJ2-5	TRBD1	once	CASSRGQGQETQYF	TGCGCCAGCAGCCGAGGACAGGGACAAGAGACCCAGTACTTC
TRBV9	TRBJ1-6	TRBD1	.	CASSGYPGQGRSPLHF	TGTGCCAGCAGCGGGTATCCGGGACAGGGGCGCTCACCCCTCCACTTT
TRBV6-5	TRBJ2-5	TRBD2	.	CASSPAGVHQETQYF	TGTGCCAGCAGTCCAGCGGGAGTCCACCAAGAGACCCAGTACTTC
TRBV4-3	TRBJ2-3	.	.	CASSQTPLAENTDTQYF	TGCGCCAGCAGCCAAACCCCCTTAGCAGAAAACACAGATACGCAGTATTTT
TRBV27	TRBJ2-3	TRBD1	.	CARTGTGPSTDTQYF	TGTGCCAGGACCGGGACAGGGCCTAGCACAGATACGCAGTATTTT
TRBV7-2	TRBJ1-4	TRBD1	.	CASSGRQGRAEKLFF	TGTGCCAGCAGCGGAAGACAGGGCCGCGCTGAAAAACTGTTTTTT
TRBV5-4	TRBJ2-7	TRBD2	.	CASSEEREGDYEQYF	TGTGCCAGCAGCGAAGAGCGGGAGGGAGATTACGAGCAGTACTTC
TRBV27	TRBJ2-2	TRBD1	.	CASRRDRVTERKDVGGELFF	TGTGCCAGCAGGCGAGACAGGGTCACCGAGCGGAAGGACGTTGGCGGGGAGCTGTTTTTT
TRBV28	TRBJ2-5	.	.	CASSSPSGKLYQETQYF	TGTGCCAGCAGTTCTCCTTCGGGGAAACTCTACCAAGAGACCCAGTACTTC
TRBV28	TRBJ2-7	.	.	CASSLMPISYEQYF	TGTGCCAGCAGTCTGATGCCTATCTCCTACGAGCAGTACTTC
TRBV2	TRBJ2-1	.	.	CASSDTYNEQFF	TGTGCCAGCAGTGACACCTACAATGAGCAGTTCTTC
TRBV28	TRBJ1-2	.	.	CASTFLGGPAFGYTF	TGTGCCAGCACCTTCCTGGGGGGGCCAGCCTTTGGCTACACCTTC
TRBV2	TRBJ1-6	TRBD1	.	CASSEGQGAFYSPLHF	TGTGCCAGCAGTGAAGGACAGGGGGCATTTTATTCACCCCTCCACTTT
TRBV19	TRBJ2-7	TRBD1	.	CASSLVWTGNEQYF	TGTGCCAGTAGCCTGGTTTGGACAGGGAACGAGCAGTACTTC
TRBV7-2	TRBJ2-7	.	.	CASSLSSSYEQYF	TGTGCCAGCAGCTTATCTAGCTCATACGAGCAGTACTTC